This T cell receptor beta chain was documented in a study of persistence of HIV-infected CD4 T cells (dated by TCRdb to 2018 to 2021). For the wider study: CMV- and HIV-1 Gag-responding CD4+ T cells were isolated from ART-treated individuals so that antigen-driven clonal expansion of HIV-1-infected cells could be examined. Participants had been on suppressive ART for a median of roughly eight years. Peripheral blood samples of up to about 180 mL were collected at multiple time points, except for a couple of participants, who underwent leukapheresis at a single time point. The clonality of all cells in each sorted population was measured by TCRbeta sequencing, and the clonality of infected cells was measured by proviral sequencing. The TCR cluster analysis across participants included roughly 8 participants for CMV and about 7 participants for Gag. General findings and caveats noted by the study authors: TCR oligoclonality correlated with proviral oligoclonality within the same sorted populations. Only a small number of individuals took part in the study, and the range of antigens tested was limited. Significantly lower TCRbeta richness was observed in CMV- and Gag-responding cells than in anti-CD3/anti-CD28-responding cells, and higher oligoclonality was observed in CMV-responding cells than in CD3/CD28-stimulated and Gag-responding cells. Bulk TCR analyses could not be limited to the rare CMV-responding cells that actually contained HIV-1 proviruses. Antigen-responding cells were enriched for degenerate expanded CDR3beta sequences, which suggests convergent selection of CD4+ responses to CMV and Gag.

What this sample's treatment or condition label stands for: suppressive antiretroviral therapy. Cells were stimulated with lysates of CMV-infected fibroblasts at approximately 9 ug/mL. Memory CD4+ T cells that did not respond, being CD40L-negative, CD69-negative and CD45RO-high, were sorted as memory populations depleted of antigen-responding cells. Participants were HIV-1-infected adults who started suppressive ART during chronic infection. For at least 4 years, participants had undetectable plasma HIV-1 RNA, below 50 copies/mL. To be included, a participant needed positive CMV serology and a CD4+ T cell count above 400 cells/uL. Before stimulation, PBMCs were isolated using density centrifugation and depleted of CD8+ T cells. Stimulation of CD8-depleted PBMCs was carried out for 15 to 20 hours with anti-CD28/CD49d costimulation, CD40-blocking antibody and enfuvirtide, to prevent new infections. Cells were sorted on a Beckman Coulter MoFlo Legacy or XDP sorter, with propidium iodide excluding dead cells. Genomic DNA was extracted using the QIAamp DNA Mini Kit for samples with more than one million cells and using the Quick-DNA Microprep Kit for all other samples.

As concerns this clone: It lacks a known antigen. No base quality values were provided; no much bigger clone lies one nucleotide off.

The immunoSEQ hsTCRB assay version 4 in survey mode was used to sequence TCRbeta repertoires from genomic DNA. Genomic DNA was diluted to about 9.1 ng/uL, using up to about 1 ug per sample for TCRbeta sequencing. On the study's bioinformatics: ImmunoSeq Analyzer 3.0 was used for analysis of TCRbeta data, and diversity was computed on productive nucleotide rearrangements. Using the Immunarch R package, lower-bound TCR diversity was estimated with the improved Chao index and clonality was estimated with the Gini coefficient. When different nucleotide rearrangements encoded the same CDR3beta amino acid sequence, each rearrangement was treated as a distinct clonotype. Differential abundance analysis found TCRbeta sequences that were significantly enriched in antigen-responding cells compared with anti-CD3/anti-CD28-activated cells. Using predicted peptide-MHC specificity as the basis, GLIPH2 grouped TCRs into clusters, both for each participant individually and for the merged data sets that combined participants. TCRdb retrieved this table from immuneACCESS and kept in-frame rearrangements only. Not all clones are present; in checked studies, unresolved V genes account for under half, and no reason is known for the remainder. The D gene and trimming were derived from the DNA, and the V and J assignments and clone size from that table. For this sample there are some 28,000 clones; roughly 82% appear just once. Approximately 5% of the sample belongs to the ten largest clones.

The germline V gene gives CDR1 as SGHRS and CDR2 as YFSETQ. Deletion took 4 bases off V and 3 bases off J, with a span of 16 bases between the germline ends. From the cysteine through the phenylalanine, the CDR3 covers 15 amino acids. Here the CDR3 DNA is all that survives: 45 bases in frame from base 1. Sequences were derived from CD4+ T cells sorted from PBMCs after approximately 19-hour stimulation, sampled from a patient who received antiretroviral therapy. The cell subset or site label here, explained by the study, means: CD40L-CD69- CD45RO-high memory CD4 T cells not responding to CMV lysate. The V and J segments used are TRBV5-1 and TRBJ1-2; possibly the D gene is TRBD1, per 5 matching bases. This sequence was found in an adult man with HIV who was CMV-seropositive. The DNA is TGCGCCAGCAGCCCGGACATGGTCTCGGACTATGGCTACACCTTC. This yields the protein CASSPDMVSDYGYTF.